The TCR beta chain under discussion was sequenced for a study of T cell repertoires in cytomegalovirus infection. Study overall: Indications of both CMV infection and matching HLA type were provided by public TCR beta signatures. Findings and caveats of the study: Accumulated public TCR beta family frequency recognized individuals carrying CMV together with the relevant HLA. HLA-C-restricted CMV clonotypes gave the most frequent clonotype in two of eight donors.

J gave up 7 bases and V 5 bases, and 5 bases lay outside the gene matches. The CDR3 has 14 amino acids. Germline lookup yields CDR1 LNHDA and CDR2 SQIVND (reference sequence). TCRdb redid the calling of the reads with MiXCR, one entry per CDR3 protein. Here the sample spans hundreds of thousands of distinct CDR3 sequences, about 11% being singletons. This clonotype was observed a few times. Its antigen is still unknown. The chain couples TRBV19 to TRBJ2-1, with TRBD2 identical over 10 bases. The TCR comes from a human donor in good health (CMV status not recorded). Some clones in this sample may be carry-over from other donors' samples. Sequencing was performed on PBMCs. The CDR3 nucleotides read TGTGCCAGTAGTTGGGCTAGCGGGAGTAATGAGCAGTTCTTC. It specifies CASSWASGSNEQFF.